The 2 T cell receptor beta chains below were found in one sample sequenced in a study of cytomegalovirus exposure and HLA in healthy donors. Data came from immunoSEQ multiplex PCR; TCRdb stores just in-frame clones and leaves some out. The sample has 120,000 or so clones, roughly 88% seen once; the top ten hold 1.4%. Sequenced sample: PBMCs. Source of these receptors: a woman aged 25 to 45 in good health and CMV-seropositive.

This rearrangement joins TRBV6-1 to TRBJ2-1; D perhaps matches TRBD2 (5 bases). Germline V CDR1 and CDR2: MNHNS, SASEGT. V lost 1 base to trimming and J lost 4 bases, with 11 bases between them. The CDR3 covers 15 residues. The DNA for the CDR3 is TGTGCCAGCAGTGAAGAGAGCGGATTTTACAATGAGCAGTTCTTC. Amino acid sequence: CASSEESGFYNEQFF.

The V gene is TRBV5-1, the J gene TRBJ2-5, with D perhaps matching TRBD2 (6 bases). This CDR3 comprises 15 residues. V dropped 3 bases and J dropped 3 bases, with 15 bases sitting between them. Germline CDR1 SGHRS, CDR2 YFSETQ. DNA of the CDR3: TGCGCCAGCAGCTGGGGGACTCGCCCTAAAGAGACCCAGTACTTC. This sequence encodes CASSWGTRPKETQYF.